One and the same sample provided the 10 T cell receptor beta chains below, sequenced in a study of fetal regulatory T cell absence and autoimmunity. Assay used: immunoSEQ multiplex PCR; TCRdb lists only in-frame clones, some missing. In the table there are about 95,000 clones, about three quarters of which are singletons. The source material was pancreas tissue. These receptors were collected from a male donor with IPEX syndrome.

This clone has just one count. This chain joins TRBV11-2 and TRBJ2-1; 14 bases are a match to TRBD2. This CDR3 has 16 residues. V lost 7 bases and J lost 8; bases outside the gene matches: 10. Germline CDR1 SGHAT, CDR2 FQNNGV. CDR3 protein: CASTGTSGGARDEQFF. For the CDR3, the DNA is TGTGCCAGCACCGGGACTAGCGGGGGAGCTCGGGATGAGCAGTTCTTC.

The chain joins TRBV27 to TRBJ2-7; 8 positions agree with TRBD2. Germline V CDR1 and CDR2: MNHEY, SMNVEV (reference sequence). The CDR3 consists of 15 residues. V lost 0 bases, J lost 2 bases, and 3 bases stayed unmatched. The CDR3 loop reads CASSLSGTRTYEQYF. The CDR3 nucleotides are TGTGCCAGCAGTTTATCCGGGACTAGAACCTACGAGCAGTACTTC.

The chain carries TRBV23-1 and TRBJ2-7; the match to TRBD1 covers 7 bases. TRBV23-1 is designated an ORF whose function remains uncertain. V lost 6 bases and J lost 2; bases outside the gene matches: 4. The CDR3 contains 13 residues. The CDR3 bases are TGCGCCAGCAGCCGACAGGGCCCCTACGAGCAGTACTTC. Protein product: CASSRQGPYEQYF.

The chain recombines TRBV7-9 with TRBJ1-1; D unresolved. This CDR3 region has 12 residues. Trimming cost V 0 bases and J 11 bases, with 10 bases left between them. Germline CDR1 reads SEHNR; CDR2 reads FQNEAQ (reference sequence). CDR3 nucleotides: TGTGCCAGCAGCTTAGCGTACCAGAGGGCTTTCTTT. Residues: CASSLAYQRAFF.

The count of this clone is one. V usage is TRBV10-3 and J usage is TRBJ2-1; the D gene could be TRBD1 or TRBD2 (5 bases each). Per germline, CDR1 ENHRY and CDR2 SYGVKD. There are 16 residues in the CDR3. V lost 0 bases and J lost 6, with 15 bases in between. The CDR3 protein is CAISESQFRGRNEQFF. Here the CDR3 DNA reads TGTGCCATCAGTGAGTCCCAGTTTCGGGGACGCAATGAGCAGTTCTTC.

The chain has TRBV7-6 and TRBJ2-7, with D unclear. CDR1 and CDR2 from the germline V gene are SGHVS and FNYEAQ. The CDR3 covers 15 residues. Trimming removed 5 bases at V and 0 bases at J, with 14 bases between. The CDR3 spells CASSPGSFSSYEQYF. The CDR3 DNA follows: TGTGCCAGCAGCCCTGGGTCCTTTAGCTCCTACGAGCAGTACTTC.

The V call is TRBV5-1, the J call TRBJ2-6, with unresolved D. V lost 1 base and J lost 0, with 11 bases in between. The CDR3 is 17 residues long. Per the germline V gene, CDR1 is SGHRS and CDR2 is YFSETQ. CDR3 coding DNA: TGCGCCAGCAGCTTGATTCCCGTTTACTCTGGGGCCAACGTCCTGACTTTC. It translates to CASSLIPVYSGANVLTF.

The rearrangement uses TRBV5-6 and TRBJ2-6; 12 bases are shared with TRBD2. This CDR3 contains 18 residues. The germline CDR1 and CDR2 sequences are SGHDT and YYEEEE. V shed 3 bases, J shed 1 base, and the junction held 5 bases outside the gene matches. In nucleotides, the CDR3 is TGTGCCAGCAGCTGGGGCACTAGCGGGAGGTCTGGGGCCAACGTCCTGACTTTC. Translated, it gives CASSWGTSGRSGANVLTF.

This clone was recorded once. This chain uses TRBV12-1 with TRBJ2-2; the table assigns TRBD1, which was not confirmed against the DNA. TRBV12-1 is a known pseudogene. This CDR3 region has 12 residues. The CDR3 region is CASSFGTGELFF. The CDR3 DNA reads TGTGCCAGCAGCTTCGGGACAGGGGAGCTGTTTTTT.

Only a few counts were recorded for this clone. V usage is TRBV2 and J usage is TRBJ2-2; 7 nucleotides line up with TRBD2. V shed 3 bases and J 1 base; nucleotides not matched to a gene: 5. CDR3 length: 16 amino acids. Per germline, CDR1 SNHLY and CDR2 FYNNEI. The CDR3 is CASSEWLAVNTGELFF. The DNA for the CDR3 is TGTGCCAGCAGTGAGTGGCTAGCGGTGAACACCGGGGAGCTGTTTTTT.